One sample yielded the 24 T cell receptor beta chains listed below, sequenced in a study of identical twins. One entry per CDR3 protein, called by TCRdb with MiXCR from the 5' RACE reads. This table has a few hundred thousand distinct CDR3 sequences, 24% appearing once. The same specimen was also included in a second study, on T cells expressing NK-cell markers.

The sequencing sample was made of CD4+ T cells sorted from blood. The receptors were gathered from a woman aged 18-29 years in good health.

The CDR3 loop reads CASSPVQLPDTQYF. The CDR3 nucleotides are TGTGCCAGCAGCCCCGTCCAGCTCCCAGATACGCAGTATTTT. V is TRBV7-9 and J is TRBJ2-3; no firm D call. This CDR3 is built from 14 residues. Deletions cut 5 bases from V and 4 bases from J, with 13 bases between. Germline V gene data show CDR1 as SEHNR and CDR2 as FQNEAQ (reference sequence).

This clonotype was seen only a few times. This chain's CDR3 is CASSFPEETQYF. The CDR3 DNA sequence: TGCGCCAGCAGCTTCCCAGAAGAGACCCAGTACTTC. The V gene is TRBV5-1, the J gene TRBJ2-5; D remains ambiguous. The CDR3 has 12 amino acids. Germline CDR1 is SGHRS and CDR2 is YFSETQ. The germline V and J ends were trimmed by 2 bases and 3 bases, with 5 bases remaining between them. Drawing the rest from reference TRBV5-1 and TRBJ2-5, the complete variable domain is KAGVTQTPRYLIKTRGQQVTLSCSPISGHRSVSWYQQTPGQGLQFLFEYFSETQRNKGNFPGRFSGRQFSNSRSEMNVSTLELGDSALYLCASSFPEETQYFGPGTRLLVL.

This clonotype was seen more than once but under ten times. This chain joins TRBV20-1 and TRBJ2-7; perhaps D is TRBD1 or TRBD2 (5 bases each). Germline assignment: CDR1 DFQATT and CDR2 SNEGSKA (reference sequence). V lost 2 bases to trimming and J lost 2 bases, with 13 bases between them. The CDR3 is 14 residues long. The CDR3 DNA sequence: TGCAGTGCTAGACGAGGGGCTACAACCTACGAGCAGTACTTC. It yields the protein CSARRGATTYEQYF.

The chain joins TRBV6-6 to TRBJ2-7, with D maybe TRBD2 (5 bases). V was trimmed by 5 bases and J by 7 bases, leaving 9 bases between them. Germline loops: CDR1 MNHNY, CDR2 SVGAGI (reference sequence). The CDR3 is made up of 11 amino acids. CDR3 bases: TGTGCCAGCAGTATTGAGCGGGAGCAGTACTTC. It codes for CASSIEREQYF.

The CDR3 sequence is CASKRRNEQYF. The DNA of the CDR3 is TGTGCCAGCAAACGGAGGAACGAGCAGTACTTC. The gene calls are TRBV6-7 and TRBJ2-7; D perhaps matches TRBD2 (5 bases). TRBV6-7 is sorted into the ORF group, with uncertain function. V was pared by 7 bases and J by 5 bases, with 9 bases between. The CDR3 sequence is 11 residues long.

This chain connects TRBV7-3 to TRBJ2-5; 7 bases fit TRBD1. This CDR3 contains 18 residues. Germline lookup yields CDR1 SGHTA and CDR2 FQGTGA. The ends lost 4 bases at V and 0 bases at J; junction bases unmatched: 14. CDR3 in amino acids: CASSWGTAPRGYQETQYF. DNA for the CDR3: TGTGCCAGCAGCTGGGGAACAGCGCCCAGGGGGTACCAAGAGACCCAGTACTTC.

There are a few counts of this clonotype. J is TRBJ2-1 and V is TRBV4-1; 9 bases agree with TRBD1. With V trimmed by 5 bases and J by 5 bases, 4 bases remained unmatched. Germline V gene data show CDR1 as MGHRA and CDR2 as YSYEKL. The CDR3 runs to 14 residues. The CDR3 here is CASSLGDRDNEQFF. In DNA form, the CDR3 reads TGCGCCAGCAGCTTGGGGGACAGGGACAATGAGCAGTTCTTC.

The J gene is TRBJ1-2, the V gene TRBV15; D not certain. The CDR3 has 12 residues. Germline CDR1 reads LNHNV; CDR2 reads YYDKDF (reference sequence). Trimming cost V 4 bases and J 4 bases, with 7 bases left between them. CDR3 loop: CATSNGGYGYTF. The CDR3 DNA reads TGTGCCACCAGCAATGGCGGCTATGGCTACACCTTC.

The chain is built from TRBV7-2 and TRBJ2-3; maybe TRBD2 (6 bases). The CDR3 contains 15 residues. Germline V CDR1 and CDR2: SGHTA, FQGNSA. The V end was cut by 1 base, the J end by 7 bases, with 15 bases between. CDR3 sequence reads: CASSLDREYVNTQYF. DNA of the CDR3: TGTGCCAGCAGCTTAGATCGGGAGTATGTAAATACGCAGTATTTT.

This clonotype was picked up a small number of times. V usage is TRBV6-5 and J usage is TRBJ2-7; 9 bases are a match to TRBD2. CDR3 length equals 17 residues. Germline trimming cut 0 bases from V and 3 bases from J; bases unmatched to any gene: 9. Germline assignment: CDR1 MNHEY and CDR2 SVGAGI. CDR3 sequence: CASSYSMHSGRIYEQYF. CDR3 DNA: TGTGCCAGCAGTTACTCGATGCATAGCGGGAGAATCTACGAGCAGTACTTC.

The chain uses TRBV29-1 and TRBJ2-5; D is undetermined. Between the trimmed V and J ends, which lost 4 bases and 1 base, there was a span of 4 bases. The CDR3 length is 11 residues. Germline-derived CDR1 and CDR2 are SQVTM and ANQGSEA. CDR3 in amino acids: CSVVSQETQYF. DNA for the CDR3: TGCAGCGTTGTCAGCCAAGAGACCCAGTACTTC.

This clonotype occurred a few times. This chain joins TRBV4-3 and TRBJ2-3; 13 nucleotides align to TRBD2. J lost 3 bases, V lost 0 bases, and 3 bases had no gene match. This CDR3 has 17 residues. Per the germline V gene, CDR1 is LGHNA and CDR2 is YSLEER. DNA of the CDR3: TGCGCCAGCAGCCAAGAGACTAGCGGGAGGCGGACAGATACGCAGTATTTT. It specifies CASSQETSGRRTDTQYF.

The chain carries TRBV4-3 and TRBJ2-7; 7 bases align to TRBD2. Germline CDR1 LGHNA, CDR2 YSLEER. V trimming: 1 base; J trimming: 5 bases; junction bases outside the gene matches: 5. The CDR3 spans 14 residues. CDR3 region: CASSQVPGGHEQYF. DNA for the CDR3: TGCGCCAGCAGCCAAGTACCGGGAGGCCACGAGCAGTACTTC.

This clonotype was recorded a few times. A read error may account for a junction end that differs from germline. The chain carries TRBV6-5 and TRBJ2-3; D is uncertain. The germline CDR1 and CDR2 sequences are MNHEY and SVGAGI. The CDR3 covers 9 residues. CDR3 loop: CASSPGSSF. In DNA form, the CDR3 reads TGTGCCAGCAGTCCAGGATCGTCTTTT.

This clonotype was counted between two and nine times. This chain connects TRBV7-9 to TRBJ2-1; 11 bases are shared with TRBD2. The V segment lost 6 bases and the J segment 8 bases; nucleotides outside the gene matches: 9. The CDR3 spans 15 residues. In germline, CDR1 is SEHNR, CDR2 FQNEAQ (reference sequence). CDR3 residues: CASRPSGGRFYEQFF. The CDR3, as DNA: TGTGCCAGCAGGCCTAGCGGGGGGCGTTTTTATGAGCAGTTCTTC.

The chain is built from TRBV5-6 and TRBJ2-1, with no clear D. Germline CDR1 SGHDT, CDR2 YYEEEE. The CDR3 runs 17 residues. The germline V and J ends were trimmed by 0 bases and 0 bases, with 13 bases remaining between them. The CDR3 loop reads CASSLGRQLSSYNEQFF. Here the CDR3 DNA reads TGTGCCAGCAGCTTGGGGCGGCAGCTCTCCTCCTACAATGAGCAGTTCTTC.

The CDR3 loop reads CASSARQAEETQYF. The CDR3 DNA follows: TGTGCCAGCAGCGCCCGACAGGCTGAAGAGACCCAGTACTTC. V usage is TRBV21-1 and J usage is TRBJ2-5; the listed D gene, TRBD1, was not tested against the DNA. TRBV21-1 is annotated as a pseudogene. The CDR3 spans 14 residues.

The chain is built from TRBV2 and TRBJ2-5, with 10 bases aligning to TRBD2. Germline CDR1 SNHLY, CDR2 FYNNEI. Trimming removed 4 bases from V and 5 bases from J; junction bases left unmatched: 4. This CDR3 contains 14 residues. CDR3 in amino acids: CASSVLAGAETQYF. CDR3 nucleotides: TGTGCCAGCAGTGTTCTAGCGGGGGCGGAGACCCAGTACTTC.

This clonotype showed up just a few times. The chain combines TRBV6-5 with TRBJ2-3; D may be TRBD1 (6 bases). CDR3 length equals 17 residues. Germline loops: CDR1 MNHEY, CDR2 SVGAGI. V was shortened by 1 base and J by 3 bases, with 17 bases between the two germline ends. The CDR3 loop reads CASSYYPGTFSTDTQYF. Written as DNA, the CDR3 is TGTGCCAGCAGTTACTACCCCGGGACATTTAGTACAGATACGCAGTATTTT.

The table lists this clonotype with many counts. This chain uses TRBV12-3 or TRBV12-4 with TRBJ2-1, with D possibly TRBD1 on 6 matching bases. This CDR3 region has 14 residues. V was clipped by 5 bases and J by 2 bases, with 10 bases between them. CDR3 sequence (DNA): TGTGCCAGCAGTCACGACAGGACCTACAATGAGCAGTTCTTC. Its protein is CASSHDRTYNEQFF.

This chain uses TRBV27 with TRBJ1-6, with a tentative D call TRBD1 (5 bases). Per germline, CDR1 MNHEY and CDR2 SMNVEV (reference sequence). The V gene lost 5 bases and the J gene lost 0 bases, with 14 bases spanning the gap. CDR3 length: 17 amino acids. CDR3 region: CASSPGPVYSYNSPLHF. The DNA of the CDR3 is TGTGCCAGCAGTCCAGGGCCGGTATACTCCTATAATTCACCCCTCCACTTT.

This clonotype turned up a few times. The chain employs TRBV3-1 and TRBJ2-1, with 12 bases fitting TRBD2. The trim removed 3 bases at V and 0 bases at J, leaving 18 bases unmatched. In germline, CDR1 is LGHDT, CDR2 YNNKEL (reference sequence). The CDR3 covers 22 residues. The CDR3 protein is CASSHPTGPGLAGSTSYNEQFF. CDR3 nucleotide sequence: TGTGCCAGCAGCCACCCTACGGGACCGGGACTAGCGGGTTCTACCTCCTACAATGAGCAGTTCTTC.

J is TRBJ2-5 and V is TRBV20-1; D is uncertain. CDR3 size: 13 residues. The germline V gene has CDR1 DFQATT and CDR2 SNEGSKA (reference sequence). V lost 6 bases to trimming and J lost 1 base, with 12 bases between them. The CDR3 DNA reads as TGCAGTGCCCATGGGCGGATCCAAGAGACCCAGTACTTC. It encodes CSAHGRIQETQYF.

The V and J genes are TRBV20-1 and TRBJ2-7, with 9 positions matching TRBD1. The junction had 8 bases not matched to a gene; V was cut back by 5 bases and J by 0 bases. The CDR3 covers 15 residues. The germline gives CDR1 DFQATT, CDR2 SNEGSKA (reference sequence). CDR3 nucleotide sequence: TGCAGTGCTGGACCCGGGACAGGGTCCTCCTACGAGCAGTACTTC. Translating gives CSAGPGTGSSYEQYF.